A single T cell receptor beta chain is shown here with its context. Described treatment: preoperative locoregional IRX-2 cytokine immunotherapy. Patients received preoperative, locoregional IRX-2 cytokine immunotherapy in a phase Ib study. Per germline, CDR1 MDHEN and CDR2 SYDVKM. The J segment lost 3 bases and the V segment lost 6 bases, leaving 11 bases of the junction unmatched. The CDR3 length is 15 residues. This sample is drawn from a study of preoperative IRX-2 immunotherapy in early breast cancer. Some clones are missing from TCRdb's copy, which holds only in-frame ones; the method was immunoSEQ multiplex PCR. The repertoire consists of under 4,000 clones, with approximately 78% occurring once and the leading ten covering 5.5% to 7.5%.

The sequence came from a human donor with breast cancer. This sequence joins TRBV28 and TRBJ2-7; 7 bases match TRBD1. Source: tumor tissue, taken after IRX-2 immunotherapy. DNA of the CDR3: TGTGCCAGCAGCCCTCCCCAGGGGGTTCTCTACGAGCAGTACTTC. As protein: CASSPPQGVLYEQYF.